One and the same sample provided the 26 T cell receptor beta chains below, sequenced in a study of T cells in women clearing cervical HPV infection. The table came from immunoSEQ multiplex PCR; TCRdb's copy has only in-frame clones and leaves some out. In total, the table holds approximately 39,000 clones. Sequencing input: blood buffy coat. These receptor sequences come from a woman between 18 and 70 years old with a cervical HPV16 infection that either progressed to CIN3+ or cleared (not recorded which).

Of note for this clone: The CDR3 end lies 3 residues beyond the end of the read and is filled in from the germline J gene. V and J are TRBV20-1 and TRBJ1-3; D may be TRBD1 (5 bases). The CDR3 is made up of 14 amino acids. V was pared by 0 bases and J by 8 bases, with 14 bases between. Germline-derived CDR1 and CDR2 are DFQATT and SNEGSKA (reference sequence). CDR3 DNA (partial): TGCAGTGCTAGAGACCAGGGATTTGAGGACACC. Its protein product is CSARDQGFEDT. The entire CDR3 protein reads CSARDQGFEDTIYF.

With respect to this clone: The CDR3 is cut off 3 residues early in the read; its end comes from the germline J gene. This rearrangement joins TRBV6-1 to TRBJ2-5; 7 bases align to TRBD1. Trimming took 2 bases from V and 4 from J; bases not matched to a gene: 7. CDR3 length equals 15 residues. Germline V CDR1 and CDR2: MNHNS, SASEGT. The CDR3 loop reads CASSEFRGLRETQYF. CDR3 DNA (partial): TGTGCCAGCAGTGAATTTAGGGGGCTTAGAGAGACC.

A word on this clone: The CDR3 goes on 3 residues after the read ends, and that part is filled in from the germline J gene. This rearrangement joins TRBV6-1 to TRBJ1-2, with a possible D match to TRBD1 (5 bases). Per the germline V gene, CDR1 is MNHNS and CDR2 is SASEGT. This CDR3 is 14 amino acids long. The CDR3 region is CASSGLAGEKTYTF. CDR3 bases read: TGTGCCAGCAGTGGACTAGCGGGGGAGAAGACC.

As to this clone: The CDR3 end falls 3 residues outside the read, so it is completed with the germline J gene. The rearrangement joins TRBV5-4 to TRBJ2-5; perhaps TRBD2 as D (7 bases). V lost 0 bases and J lost 1, with 13 bases in between. The CDR3 covers 16 residues. The germline V gene has CDR1 SGHNT and CDR2 YYREEE (reference sequence). The CDR3 loop reads CASSLGGGLPQETQYF. The sequenced part of the CDR3 DNA is TGTGCCAGCAGCTTGGGGGGGGGCCTACCCCAAGAGACC.

Concerning this clone itself: The CDR3 end is not reached by the read, which stops 3 residues before it; the germline J gene fills it in. This chain uses TRBV4-2 with TRBJ2-3; D uncertain. Germline CDR1 and CDR2: LGHNA and YNFKEQ. The CDR3 is made up of 14 amino acids. Trimming stripped 0 bases from V and 4 bases from J, with 8 bases between. The CDR3 loop reads CASSQESSADTQYF. CDR3 DNA, as far as it was read: TGTGCCAGCAGCCAAGAAAGTTCGGCAGATACG.

Points on this clone: The CDR3 end lies 3 residues beyond the end of the read and is filled in from the germline J gene. V usage is TRBV5-1 and J usage is TRBJ1-1; D uncertain. Germline V gene sequence: CDR1 SGHRS, CDR2 YFSETQ. This CDR3 contains 14 residues. V lost 0 bases and J lost 5, with 11 bases in between. The CDR3 loop is CASSLGTVPTEAFF. The CDR3 DNA, read in part, is TGCGCCAGCAGCTTGGGCACAGTACCGACTGAA. Variable domain in full (rest from reference TRBV5-1 and TRBJ1-1): KAGVTQTPRYLIKTRGQQVTLSCSPISGHRSVSWYQQTPGQGLQFLFEYFSETQRNKGNFPGRFSGRQFSNSRSEMNVSTLELGDSALYLCASSLGTVPTEAFFGQGTRLTVV.

The CDR3 reads CASSRVGDTQYF. Incomplete CDR3 DNA: TGTGCCAGCAGTCGGGTCGGAGATACG. The J gene is TRBJ2-3, the V gene TRBV2; the D is unclear. The observed sequence ends 3 residues before the CDR3 terminus, with the missing tail filled in from the germline J gene. CDR1 and CDR2 (germline): SNHLY, FYNNEI. The length of the CDR3 is 12 residues. V lost 5 bases and J 5 bases, leaving 8 bases between the germline ends. The full variable domain, with the rest looked up from reference TRBV2 and TRBJ2-3, is EPEVTQTPSHQVTQMGQEVILRCVPISNHLYFYWYRQILGQKVEFLVSFYNNEISEKSEIFDDQFSVERPDGSNFTLKIRSTKLEDSAMYFCASSRVGDTQYFGPGTRLTVL.

On this clone: From the germline J gene comes the end of the CDR3, since the read stops 3 residues before it. The chain carries TRBV7-2 and TRBJ1-1, with 7 bases that match TRBD1. This CDR3 is 14 amino acids long. Germline assignment: CDR1 SGHTA and CDR2 FQGNSA. Unmatched junction bases numbered 7, after V lost 4 bases and J lost 5 bases. Incomplete CDR3 DNA: TGTGCCAGCAGCTCATATTACAGGGGAACTGAA. It is translated as CASSSYYRGTE. The CDR3 reads in full as CASSSYYRGTEAFF.

Worth noting for this clone: The read comes to an end 3 residues before the CDR3 does, leaving the germline J gene to fill in the end. The rearrangement links TRBV19 to TRBJ2-3, with 9 bases lining up with TRBD2. Looked up from germline, CDR1 is LNHDA and CDR2 is SQIVND (reference sequence). V gave up 1 base and J gave up 3 bases; unmatched junction bases: 5. CDR3 size: 16 residues. The CDR3 DNA, read in part, is TGTGCCAGTAGTATAGGCGGGGGGGCCAGAACAGATACG. This sequence encodes CASSIGGGARTDT. The CDR3 in its entirety is CASSIGGGARTDTQYF.

Concerning this clone itself: The read ends 3 residues early relative to the CDR3; the germline J gene fills the gap. The rearrangement joins TRBV19 to TRBJ1-1; possibly TRBD1 for D (5 bases). CDR3 length: 12 amino acids. Germline values: CDR1 LNHDA, CDR2 SQIVND (reference sequence). V lost 5 bases to trimming and J lost 5 bases, with 9 bases between them. CDR3 protein: CASSPGGTEAFF. The sequenced part of the CDR3 DNA is TGTGCCAGTAGTCCGGGGGGAACTGAA.

For this clone: Read sequence stops 3 residues before the CDR3 end, and the germline J gene provides the missing end. The rearrangement uses TRBV3-1 (or the pseudogene TRBV3-2) and TRBJ1-1; D might be TRBD1 (6 bases). Trimming took 2 bases from V and 6 from J, leaving 10 bases between them. Germline CDR1 LGHDT, CDR2 YNNKEL (reference sequence). The CDR3 consists of 13 residues. Partial CDR3 DNA: TGTGCCAGCAGCCAAATAAGGACAGCTGAA. This encodes CASSQIRTAE. Given in full, the CDR3 is CASSQIRTAEAFF.

Comment on this clone: The read is 3 residues too short to cover the CDR3 end, so that end is filled in from the germline J gene. The chain carries TRBV18 and TRBJ1-1; 8 nucleotides match TRBD1. CDR3 length: 16 amino acids. CDR1 is KGHSH and CDR2 is LQKENI in the germline V gene. The CDR3 sequence: CASSQGTGHRTDTAFF. The sequenced CDR3 bases are TGTGCCAGCTCTCAAGGGACAGGCCATCGCACAGATACG.

As regards this clone: With the read ending 3 residues before the CDR3 end, the germline J gene is used to fill in that end. The rearrangement joins TRBV20-1 to TRBJ2-7; TRBD1 is a possible D gene (6 bases). Germline CDR1 and CDR2: DFQATT and SNEGSKA (reference sequence). V shed 0 bases and J shed 4 bases, with 10 bases lying between them. This CDR3 region has 13 residues. CDR3 DNA (partial): TGCAGTGCTAGAGAGACAGGCCGGTACGAG. Its translation: CSARETGRYE. The entire CDR3 reads CSARETGRYEQYF.

A word on this clone: The sequence runs out 3 residues before the end of the CDR3; the remainder is reconstructed from the germline J gene. The chain links TRBV10-3 to TRBJ2-1, with a tentative D call TRBD2 (6 bases). Trimming removed 4 bases at V and 2 bases at J, with 12 bases between. Per germline, CDR1 ENHRY and CDR2 SYGVKD. There are 15 residues in the CDR3. The CDR3 is CAISVGGVTYNEQFF. The DNA read from the CDR3 is TGTGCCATCAGTGTGGGCGGGGTCACCTACAATGAG.

A word on this clone: The read is 3 residues too short to cover the CDR3 end, so that end is filled in from the germline J gene. The chain joins TRBV6-2 or TRBV6-3 to TRBJ2-2, with 9 bases lining up with TRBD1. The CDR3 has 15 residues. Unmatched junction bases numbered 10, after V lost 8 bases and J lost 6 bases. CDR1 MNHEY and CDR2 SVGEGT come from the germline V gene. The sequenced CDR3 bases are TGTGCCAGCGTCCAGGGGGACAGGGAAGCCGGGGAG. Translation gives CASVQGDREAGE. The full CDR3 sequence reads CASVQGDREAGELFF.

A word on this clone: From the germline J gene comes the end of the CDR3, since the read stops 3 residues before it. The J gene is TRBJ2-1, the V gene TRBV18; D uncertain. Trimming took 4 bases from V and 9 from J, leaving 16 bases between them. This CDR3 region has 14 residues. Germline assignment: CDR1 KGHSH and CDR2 LQKENI. The part of the CDR3 DNA that was read is TGTGCCAGCTCACAGAATGGCGGAAGGAGTGAG. It codes for CASSQNGGRSE. The full CDR3 is CASSQNGGRSEQFF.

A note on this clone: Read coverage stops 3 residues before the CDR3 terminus; the germline J gene supplies the remainder. V is TRBV5-1 and J is TRBJ2-1; TRBD2 aligns across 9 bases. The CDR3 has 17 residues. The germline gives CDR1 SGHRS, CDR2 YFSETQ. The ends lost 0 bases at V and 6 bases at J; junction bases unmatched: 10. The chain's CDR3 is CASSLASGAIAGNEQFF. CDR3 DNA (partial): TGCGCCAGCAGCTTGGCTAGCGGGGCGATCGCAGGCAATGAG.

To note about this clone: The read comes to an end 3 residues before the CDR3 does, leaving the germline J gene to fill in the end. V and J are TRBV18 and TRBJ1-2, with a possible D match to TRBD1 (5 bases). Looked up from germline, CDR1 is KGHSH and CDR2 is LQKENI. This CDR3 is 14 amino acids long. This chain's CDR3 is CASSPQGPADTYTF. The sequenced part of the CDR3 DNA is TGTGCCAGCTCACCACAGGGGCCCGCAGATACC.

The sequenced CDR3 bases are TGTGCCAGCCGACTAGCGACACACCAAGAGACC. Its protein is CASRLATHQET. The full CDR3 reads CASRLATHQETQYF. The chain uses TRBV5-5 and TRBJ2-5; 8 positions agree with TRBD2. The read comes to an end 3 residues before the CDR3 does, leaving the germline J gene to fill in the end. Trimming at V came to 7 bases and at J to 0 bases, leaving 5 bases not matched to a gene. CDR3 size: 14 residues. Germline CDR1 reads SGHKS; CDR2 reads YYEKEE (reference sequence).

Comment on this clone: The read is 3 residues too short to cover the CDR3 end, so that end is filled in from the germline J gene. The chain recombines TRBV19 with TRBJ2-7, with TRBD1 identical over 10 bases. CDR1 and CDR2 from the germline V gene are LNHDA and SQIVND (reference sequence). Losses at the gene ends were 6 bases for V and 4 bases for J; bases not matched to a gene: 3. The CDR3 is 13 residues long. The DNA read from the CDR3 is TGTGCCAGTAGGCCGGACAGGGGGTACGAG. Translating gives CASRPDRGYE. The whole CDR3 protein reads CASRPDRGYEQYF.

In regard to this clone: The read ends 3 residues shy of where the CDR3 ends; the end is completed using the germline J gene. The chain has TRBV2 and TRBJ2-7; tentatively, D is TRBD2 (5 bases). The germline CDR1 and CDR2 sequences are SNHLY and FYNNEI. There are 12 residues in the CDR3. The ends were cut back, 7 bases at V and 4 bases at J, with 11 bases in the middle. The CDR3 is CASTSDSYEQYF. The DNA read from the CDR3 is TGTGCCAGCACCTCGGACTCTTACGAG.

Remarks on this clone: The read terminates 3 residues before the CDR3 end, so the remaining end is supplied by the germline J gene. This chain joins TRBV6-2 or TRBV6-3 and TRBJ2-7, with 11 bases aligning to TRBD1. There are 14 residues in the CDR3. V gave up 2 bases and J gave up 3 bases; unmatched junction bases: 0. The V gene's germline CDR1 is MNHEY and CDR2 SVGEGT. The CDR3 bases that were read are TGTGCCAGCAGTTACGGGACAGGGGGCTACGAG. This encodes CASSYGTGGYE. The CDR3 as a whole reads CASSYGTGGYEQYF.

Points on this clone: The read terminates 3 residues ahead of where the CDR3 ends, so the germline J gene completes it. V is TRBV7-2 and J is TRBJ1-5; tentative D call: TRBD1 (6 bases). Germline V gene data show CDR1 as SGHTA and CDR2 as FQGNSA. The CDR3 contains 14 residues. The V gene lost 5 bases and the J gene lost 3 bases, with 11 bases spanning the gap. Partial CDR3 DNA: TGTGCCAGCAGCCGTGGGACATCCAATCAGCCC. Encoded protein: CASSRGTSNQP. From start to end, the CDR3 is CASSRGTSNQPQHF.

A word on this clone: The CDR3 end lies 3 residues beyond the end of the read and is filled in from the germline J gene. The chain uses TRBV7-9 and TRBJ1-4; D may be TRBD1 (5 bases). Germline CDR1 SEHNR, CDR2 FQNEAQ (reference sequence). V was pared by 1 base and J by 5 bases, with 5 bases between. This CDR3 has 13 residues. CDR3 bases read: TGTGCCAGCAGCTTAGGGACAAATGAAAAA. Protein: CASSLGTNEK. The complete CDR3 protein is CASSLGTNEKLFF.

As to this clone: The read ends 3 residues early relative to the CDR3; the germline J gene fills the gap. The rearrangement uses TRBV5-1 and TRBJ2-3; 8 bases are shared with TRBD2. Germline V lookup: CDR1 SGHRS, CDR2 YFSETQ. The CDR3 has 19 amino acids. After removal of 4 bases from V and 0 bases from J, the junction contained 16 bases not matched to a gene. The covered CDR3 bases are TGCGCCAGCAGCGCTCCCCATCCAGCCCTAGCGGGTAGCACAGATACG. Translating it yields CASSAPHPALAGSTDT. The whole CDR3 sequence is CASSAPHPALAGSTDTQYF.

Notes on this clone: The sequenced fragment ends 3 residues before the CDR3 boundary, so the rest is inferred from the germline J gene. The chain couples TRBV7-2 to TRBJ2-2, with TRBD2 matching 12 bases. J gave up 7 bases and V 5 bases, and 5 bases lay outside the gene matches. Germline CDR1 is SGHTA and CDR2 is FQGNSA. CDR3 length equals 15 residues. The CDR3 DNA, read in part, is TGTGCCAGCAGCGGGACTAGCGGGTGGGGCGGGGAG. Its translation: CASSGTSGWGGE. The entire CDR3 sequence reads CASSGTSGWGGELFF. Supplemented by reference TRBV7-2 and TRBJ2-2, the full variable domain reads GAGVSQSPSNKVTEKGKDVELRCDPISGHTALYWYRQSLGQGLEFLIYFQGNSAPDKSGLPSDRFSAERTGGSVSTLTIQRTQQEDSAVYLCASSGTSGWGGELFFGEGSRLTVL.